These T cell receptor beta chains were read from a single sample in a study of T cell repertoires in cytomegalovirus infection. TCRdb called the reads again in MiXCR, with one record for every CDR3 protein. The sample has approximately 170,000 distinct CDR3 sequences, more than 15% seen once. The sample was CD8+ T cells from PBMCs. These receptors all come from a human donor in good health (CMV status not recorded). Some clones in this sample may be carry-over from other donors' samples. Each CDR3 is given with its conserved first and last residue. The order of the fields is CDR3 protein, V gene, D gene. The D gene is left open where the match is weak.

CDR3 protein: CSASPGEDYEQYF
V gene: TRBV20-1
D gene: NA

CDR3 protein: CASSLGAYNEQFF
V gene: TRBV7-6
D gene: NA

CDR3 protein: CASSLPGGTGDQETQYF
V gene: TRBV7-9
D gene: TRBD1

CDR3 protein: CASSFPRGAGELFF
V gene: TRBV7-6
D gene: TRBD2

CDR3 protein: CASSHYPGSRDTQYF
V gene: TRBV7-2
D gene: NA

CDR3 protein: CASSLGDSGANVLTF
V gene: TRBV11-3
D gene: NA

CDR3 protein: CASSYRRGAPRGYTEAFF
V gene: TRBV6-2/TRBV6-3
D gene: NA

CDR3 protein: CASSLVGLITQNTEAFF
V gene: TRBV7-2
D gene: NA

CDR3 protein: CASSRSLADRSTDTQYF
V gene: TRBV4-2
D gene: TRBD2

CDR3 protein: CASSQVGVSYEQYF
V gene: TRBV4-1
D gene: NA

CDR3 protein: CASSLRQGVIYEQYF
V gene: TRBV7-2
D gene: TRBD1

CDR3 protein: CSASTLGNEQFF
V gene: TRBV20-1
D gene: NA

CDR3 protein: CASSSRAFASLNYNEQFF
V gene: TRBV6-4
D gene: NA

CDR3 protein: CASSFSGASYNEQFF
V gene: TRBV12-3/TRBV12-4
D gene: TRBD2

CDR3 protein: CAGSPFRKTSYEQYF
V gene: TRBV7-6
D gene: NA

CDR3 protein: CSVRLITYEQYF
V gene: TRBV29-1
D gene: NA

CDR3 protein: CAISSDPGGTDTQYF
V gene: TRBV10-3
D gene: NA